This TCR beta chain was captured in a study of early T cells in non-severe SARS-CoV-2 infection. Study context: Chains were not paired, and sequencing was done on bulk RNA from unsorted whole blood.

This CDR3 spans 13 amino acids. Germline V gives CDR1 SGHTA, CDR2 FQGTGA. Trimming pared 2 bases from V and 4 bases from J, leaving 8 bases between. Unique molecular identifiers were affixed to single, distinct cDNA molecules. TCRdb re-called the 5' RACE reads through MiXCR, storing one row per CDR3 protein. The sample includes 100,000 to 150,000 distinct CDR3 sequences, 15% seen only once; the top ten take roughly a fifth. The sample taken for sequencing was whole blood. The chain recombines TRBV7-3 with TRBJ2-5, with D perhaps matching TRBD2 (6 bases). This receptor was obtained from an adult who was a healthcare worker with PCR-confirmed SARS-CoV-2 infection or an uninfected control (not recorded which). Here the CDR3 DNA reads TGTGCCAGCAGCTTAGGGCGGGGAGAGACCCAGTACTTC. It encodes CASSLGRGETQYF.